The 22 T cell receptor beta chains below come from one sample, sequenced in a study of OX40 agonist ivuxolimab in advanced cancers. Method: immunoSEQ multiplex PCR; TCRdb's copy keeps in-frame clones and lacks some. There are about 83,000 clones in the sample; 91% occur only once, and roughly 8.7% lies in the top ten. The starting material was CD4+ or CD8+ T cells sorted from blood, obtained in a trial of the OX40 agonist ivuxolimab. These TCRs come from an adult with an advanced solid tumor such as melanoma, head and neck, liver or kidney cancer.

The CDR3 region is CASRLALQSRTDTQYF. The CDR3 DNA follows: TGTGCCAGCAGACTTGCTCTACAGAGCCGCACAGATACGCAGTATTTT. J is TRBJ2-3 and V is TRBV28; D is ambiguous. This CDR3 region has 16 residues. V was clipped by 6 bases and J by 1 base, with 17 bases between them. CDR1 and CDR2 (germline): MDHEN, SYDVKM.

This clone was found a few times. The chain couples TRBV27 to TRBJ1-1; D not certain. The ends were cut back, 0 bases at V and 0 bases at J, with 2 bases in the middle. This CDR3 spans 13 amino acids. Per the germline V gene, CDR1 is MNHEY and CDR2 is SMNVEV (reference sequence). The CDR3 loop reads CASSLSVNTEAFF. As DNA, the CDR3 is TGTGCCAGCAGTTTATCGGTGAACACTGAAGCTTTCTTT.

This chain links TRBV7-8 with TRBJ2-1; 14 bases agree with TRBD2. Germline CDR1 is SGHVS and CDR2 is FQNEAQ. The V segment lost 4 bases and the J segment 8 bases; nucleotides outside the gene matches: 10. The CDR3 has 17 residues. This CDR3 is CASSSRLAGGPVDEQFF. In DNA form, the CDR3 reads TGTGCCAGCAGCTCGAGACTAGCGGGAGGGCCAGTGGATGAGCAGTTCTTC.

V usage is TRBV13 and J usage is TRBJ2-3; TRBD1 matches 7 bases. V gave up 4 bases and J gave up 9 bases; unmatched junction bases: 7. The CDR3 spans 13 residues. Germline assignment: CDR1 PRHDT and CDR2 FYEKMQ (reference sequence). CDR3 in DNA: TGTGCCAGCAGCTCCGACAGGGTAGGCACGCAGTATTTT. It translates to CASSSDRVGTQYF. The full variable domain, in which reference TRBV13 and TRBJ2-3 provide the parts outside the CDR3, is AAGVIQSPRHLIKEKRETATLKCYPIPRHDTVYWYQQGPGQDPQFLISFYEKMQSDKGSIPDRFSAQQFSDYHSELNMSSLELGDSALYFCASSSDRVGTQYFGPGTRLTVL.

This rearrangement joins TRBV30 to TRBJ2-3; D tentatively reads TRBD1 or TRBD2 (5 bases each). The V end lost 0 bases, the J end lost 0 bases, and 10 bases lay between the germline ends. Germline V gene sequence: CDR1 GTSNPN, CDR2 SVGIG (reference sequence). The length of the CDR3 is 15 residues. CDR3 in DNA: TGTGCCTGGAGTGTCGGGGCAGCCAGCACAGATACGCAGTATTTT. Amino acids: CAWSVGAASTDTQYF.

This chain joins TRBV2 and TRBJ1-2; D gene ambiguous. The CDR3 is 13 amino acids. Germline V gene data show CDR1 as SNHLY and CDR2 as FYNNEI. Trimming took 5 bases from V and 0 from J, leaving 7 bases between them. The CDR3 loop is CASSINPNYGYTF. CDR3 nucleotide sequence: TGTGCCAGCAGTATAAACCCTAACTATGGCTACACCTTC. Supplemented by reference TRBV2 and TRBJ1-2, the full variable domain reads EPEVTQTPSHQVTQMGQEVILRCVPISNHLYFYWYRQILGQKVEFLVSFYNNEISEKSEIFDDQFSVERPDGSNFTLKIRSTKLEDSAMYFCASSINPNYGYTFGSGTRLTVV.

This clone has only a few counts. This chain joins TRBV9 and TRBJ1-1, with D unclear. Germline assignment: CDR1 SGDLS and CDR2 YYNGEE. The CDR3 runs 14 residues. The germline V and J ends were trimmed by 2 bases and 5 bases, with 13 bases remaining between them. The CDR3 bases are TGTGCCAGCAGCGTGAGTCCCTTAGGGACTGAAGCTTTCTTT. Translated, it gives CASSVSPLGTEAFF.

The gene calls are TRBV20-1 and TRBJ1-2, with no clear D. The CDR3 runs to 8 residues. Germline CDR1 DFQATT, CDR2 SNEGSKA (reference sequence). The CDR3 region is CGSYGYTF. The CDR3 DNA sequence: TGCGGCAGCTATGGCTACACCTTC.

This clone was detected only once. The chain joins TRBV4-3 to TRBJ2-1; D call uncertain. The V end lost 0 bases, the J end lost 5 bases, and 11 bases lay between the germline ends. Looked up from germline, CDR1 is LGHNA and CDR2 is YSLEER. The CDR3 is 15 amino acids. Written as DNA, the CDR3 is TGCGCCAGCAGCCAAGATGGGCTGCGGCACAATGAGCAGTTCTTC. Amino acids: CASSQDGLRHNEQFF.

This chain joins TRBV19 and TRBJ1-2; D is possibly TRBD1 (5 bases). Trimming took off 3 bases at V and 6 bases at J, with 14 bases between the two ends. The CDR3 contains 14 residues. The germline CDR1 and CDR2 sequences are LNHDA and SQIVND (reference sequence). Written as DNA, the CDR3 is TGTGCCAGTAGTATTTGGCCGGGACCCCATGGCTACACCTTC. Protein product: CASSIWPGPHGYTF.

This chain uses TRBV27 with TRBJ2-2; no firm D call. Per the germline V gene, CDR1 is MNHEY and CDR2 is SMNVEV (reference sequence). Trimming pared 7 bases from V and 6 bases from J, leaving 21 bases between. CDR3 size: 16 residues. The CDR3 region has the DNA TGTGCCAGCACCCTGGGTTCCATTGTTGGCGCCGGGGAGCTGTTTTTT. Translating it yields CASTLGSIVGAGELFF.

V is TRBV4-3 and J is TRBJ2-1; D unclear. Germline CDR1 is LGHNA and CDR2 is YSLEER. The CDR3 extends over 13 amino acids. V lost 3 bases and J 4 bases, leaving 7 bases between the germline ends. CDR3 region: CASSQESYNEQFF. CDR3 nucleotide sequence: TGCGCCAGCAGCCAGGAATCATACAATGAGCAGTTCTTC.

This chain connects TRBV6-5 to TRBJ1-1; the D is unclear. CDR1 is MNHEY, CDR2 SVGAGI, per germline. Trimming stripped 1 base from V and 5 bases from J, with 2 bases between. The CDR3 length is 11 residues. The CDR3 sequence is CASSYLTEAFF. Written as DNA, the CDR3 is TGTGCCAGCAGTTACTTAACTGAAGCTTTCTTT.

V is TRBV7-9 and J is TRBJ2-7; 7 bases fit TRBD1. The CDR3 is 13 residues long. Looked up from germline, CDR1 is SEHNR and CDR2 is FQNEAQ (reference sequence). With 5 bases clipped from V and 3 bases from J, the junction kept 4 bases outside the gene matches. CDR3 sequence: CASSDDRVYEQYF. The CDR3 region has the DNA TGTGCCAGCAGCGACGACAGGGTCTACGAGCAGTACTTC. Full variable domain (rest looked up from reference TRBV7-9 and TRBJ2-7): DTGVSQNPRHKITKRGQNVTFRCDPISEHNRLYWYRQTLGQGPEFLTYFQNEAQLEKSRLLSDRFSAERPKGSFSTLEIQRTEQGDSAMYLCASSDDRVYEQYFGPGTRLTVT.

V and J are TRBV10-3 and TRBJ2-3, with 8 bases that match TRBD2. This CDR3 has 15 amino acids. Germline assignment: CDR1 ENHRY and CDR2 SYGVKD. The junction had 9 bases not matched to a gene; V was cut back by 8 bases and J by 2 bases. CDR3 sequence (DNA): TGTGCCATCGGCGAGCGGGAGAGGGACACAGATACGCAGTATTTT. This codes for CAIGERERDTDTQYF.

By frequency in the sample, this clone is medium-sized. V usage is TRBV29-1 and J usage is TRBJ1-2; 7 bases are shared with TRBD1. The J segment lost 4 bases and the V segment lost 5 bases, leaving 4 bases of the junction unmatched. Germline CDR1 and CDR2: SQVTM and ANQGSEA. This CDR3 contains 12 residues. The CDR3 protein is CSVSQGFYGYTF. As DNA, the CDR3 is TGCAGCGTTTCACAGGGGTTCTATGGCTACACCTTC. Filled out from reference TRBV29-1 and TRBJ1-2, the complete variable domain reads SAVISQKPSRDICQRGTSLTIQCQVDSQVTMMFWYRQQPGQSLTLIATANQGSEATYESGFVIDKFPISRPNLTFSTLTVSNMSPEDSSIYLCSVSQGFYGYTFGSGTRLTVV.

The chain carries TRBV7-2 and TRBJ2-1; 7 nucleotides line up with TRBD2. V shed 7 bases, J shed 10 bases, and the junction held 13 bases outside the gene matches. The germline V gene encodes CDR1 SGHTA and CDR2 FQGNSA. This CDR3 is 14 amino acids long. As DNA, the CDR3 is TGTGCCAGCACAACCGGACTAGGCCCCGACGAGCAGTTCTTC. Protein: CASTTGLGPDEQFF.

This rearrangement joins TRBV7-9 to TRBJ2-1; no clear D gene. The CDR3 is 14 residues long. Trimming removed 5 bases at V and 10 bases at J, with 18 bases between. Germline V gives CDR1 SEHNR, CDR2 FQNEAQ (reference sequence). The CDR3 loop reads CASSPPERPREQFF. CDR3 DNA sequence: TGTGCCAGCAGCCCCCCGGAGCGCCCTAGGGAGCAGTTCTTC.

The rearrangement links TRBV25-1 to TRBJ1-5; D gene uncertain. The CDR3 length is 13 residues. V lost 2 bases to trimming and J lost 9 bases, with 11 bases between them. CDR1 and CDR2 (germline): MGHDK, SYGVNS. The CDR3 nucleotides are TGTGCCAGCAGTGAAGTCGGCGGGCGGCCCCAGCATTTT. Its translation: CASSEVGGRPQHF.

CDR3 in amino acids: CASSLPGNTIYF. CDR3 bases: TGTGCCAGCAGCCTACCTGGAAACACCATATATTTT. The chain joins TRBV7-9 to TRBJ1-3; no clear D. Per the germline V gene, CDR1 is SEHNR and CDR2 is FQNEAQ (reference sequence). Between the trimmed V and J ends, which lost 5 bases and 2 bases, there was a span of 4 bases. This CDR3 is 12 amino acids long.

The table lists this clone with a count of one. The chain is built from TRBV28 and TRBJ2-3; TRBD1 matches 7 bases. The germline V gene encodes CDR1 MDHEN and CDR2 SYDVKM. V was pared by 3 bases and J by 3 bases, with 6 bases of the junction left unmatched. The CDR3 is made up of 15 amino acids. CDR3 loop: CASSFGTVETDTQYF. The CDR3 DNA follows: TGTGCCAGCAGTTTCGGGACAGTAGAAACAGATACGCAGTATTTT. Complete variable domain (other parts from reference TRBV28 and TRBJ2-3): DVKVTQSSRYLVKRTGEKVFLECVQDMDHENMFWYRQDPGLGLRLIYFSYDVKMKEKGDIPEGYSVSREKKERFSLILESASTNQTSMYLCASSFGTVETDTQYFGPGTRLTVL.

The chain recombines TRBV28 with TRBJ2-3; D is unresolved. CDR1 and CDR2 (germline): MDHEN, SYDVKM. Trimming took 8 bases from V and 2 from J, leaving 8 bases between them. The CDR3 has 12 amino acids. The CDR3 loop reads CASQPITDTQYF. CDR3 bases: TGTGCCAGCCAACCAATCACAGATACGCAGTATTTT.